Below are 21 T cell receptor delta chains sequenced from a single sample in a study of gamma-delta chains in newborns, infants, children. TCRdb re-called clones from the reads via CATT. The sample records 15,000 or so delta-chain clones, less than 9.5% being singletons. The sequencing input was blood. These receptors all stem from a child who was a newborn, infant or young child, either healthy, febrile or measles-vaccinated (not recorded which).

This clone has a count of ten or more. The chain has TRDV2 and TRDJ3, with 11 positions matching TRDD3. After removal of 2 bases from V and 2 bases from J, the junction contained 4 bases not matched to a gene. Per germline, CDR1 GEAIGNYY and CDR2 EKD. This CDR3 is built from 18 residues. The CDR3 sequence: CACDMLGDTAWDTRQMFF. The CDR3 region has the DNA TGTGCCTGTGACATGCTGGGGGATACCGCCTGGGACACCCGACAGATGTTTTTC.

Concerning this clone: The junction shows a germline mismatch at one end, possibly a read error. This sequence joins TRDV2 and TRDJ2, with 9 nucleotides matching TRDD3. Germline V lookup: CDR1 GEAIGNYY, CDR2 EKD. The CDR3 covers 17 residues. The CDR3 DNA follows: TGTGCCTGTGGCACCGTGGGGGATAGAGCTTTGACAGCACAACTCTTCTTT. It specifies CACGTVGDRALTAQLFF.

V gene TRDV3 combines with J gene TRDJ2; 8 bases line up with TRDD3. The CDR3 contains 14 residues. Germline loops: CDR1 TVYSNPD, CDR2 GDNSRS (reference sequence). V shed 1 base, J shed 0 bases, and the junction held 1 base outside the gene matches. The CDR3 spells CAFTGGALTAQLFF. In DNA form, the CDR3 reads TGTGCCTTTACTGGGGGAGCTTTGACAGCACAACTCTTCTTT.

A few counts support this clone. This CDR3 is CACDVLGADSWDTRQMFF. The CDR3, as DNA: TGTGCCTGTGATGTACTGGGGGCCGACTCCTGGGACACCCGACAGATGTTTTTC. The rearrangement joins TRDV2 to TRDJ3, with 8 bases that match TRDD3. The CDR3 is 18 amino acids. V shed 4 bases and J 0 bases; nucleotides not matched to a gene: 7. Germline CDR1 is GEAIGNYY and CDR2 is EKD.

About this clone: Other DNA variants within this sample encode the same CDR3. J is TRDJ3 and V is TRDV2; D unclear. The germline V and J ends were trimmed by 0 bases and 0 bases, with 11 bases remaining between them. CDR1 and CDR2 from the germline V gene are GEAIGNYY and EKD. CDR3 length: 18 residues. The CDR3 nucleotides read TGTGCCTGTGACACCGCGGGAGCCAGCTCCTGGGACACCCGACAGATGTTTTTC. Its translation: CACDTAGASSWDTRQMFF.

This clone was recorded a few times. The V call is TRDV2, the J call TRDJ3; 10 bases are a match to TRDD3. The germline CDR1 and CDR2 sequences are GEAIGNYY and EKD. V gave up 4 bases and J gave up 0 bases; unmatched junction bases: 14. This CDR3 spans 21 amino acids. The CDR3 region has the DNA TGTGCCTGTGATGTACTGGGGGATCTGAGGCCCAGCTCCTGGGACACCCGACAGATGTTTTTC. It codes for CACDVLGDLRPSSWDTRQMFF.

This clone has a handful of counts. The same CDR3 arises from other DNA sequences in this sample as well. The CDR3 DNA reads as TGTGCCTGTGACACCGGGGGATACGGAACCTGGGACACCCGACAGATGTTTTTC. The encoded protein is CACDTGGYGTWDTRQMFF. The chain joins TRDV2 to TRDJ3; TRDD3 agrees at 10 bases. The CDR3 runs to 18 residues. The germline CDR1 and CDR2 sequences are GEAIGNYY and EKD. Trimming removed 0 bases from V and 2 bases from J; junction bases left unmatched: 3.

This clone occurred a few times. TCRdb's protein sequence differs at residue 9 from the translated DNA; the protein presented here follows the DNA. The gene calls are TRDV2 and TRDJ3, with TRDD3 matching 11 bases. The germline CDR1 and CDR2 sequences are GEAIGNYY and EKD. Losses at the gene ends were 3 bases for V and 2 bases for J; bases not matched to a gene: 5. The CDR3 has 18 amino acids. DNA of the CDR3: TGTGCCTGTGACGTACTGGGGGATAAGCCCTGGGACACCCGACAGATGTTTTTC. Its translation: CACDVLGDKPWDTRQMFF.

The gene calls are TRDV2 and TRDJ3; 10 bases align to TRDD3. This CDR3 contains 19 residues. From germline, CDR1 is GEAIGNYY and CDR2 EKD. Trimming at V came to 0 bases and at J to 3 bases, leaving 7 bases not matched to a gene. CDR3 in DNA: TGTGCCTGTGACACCGTGGATGGGGGATACATCTGGGACACCCGACAGATGTTTTTC. Its translation: CACDTVDGGYIWDTRQMFF.

In its sample, this clone was seen many times. This could be a read error, since a much larger clone is one nucleotide away. The same CDR3 is also encoded by other DNA sequences in this sample. This chain uses TRDV2 with TRDJ3; 12 bases map to TRDD3. Germline V gene sequence: CDR1 GEAIGNYY, CDR2 EKD. Trimming removed 2 bases from V and 0 bases from J; junction bases left unmatched: 4. This CDR3 has 19 residues. The CDR3 DNA is TGTGCCTGTGACATACTGGGGGATACCAGCTCCTGGGACACCCGACAGATGTTTTTC. Protein: CACDILGDTSSWDTRQMFF.

The chain carries TRDV2 and TRDJ1; the match to TRDD3 covers 8 bases. Trimming cost V 2 bases and J 0 bases; bases outside gene matches: 4. CDR1 and CDR2 (germline): GEAIGNYY, EKD. This CDR3 region has 15 residues. The CDR3 bases are TGTGCCTGTGACATACTGGGGGTTCACACCGATAAACTCATCTTT. This codes for CACDILGVHTDKLIF.

The chain uses TRDV2 and TRDJ3; 8 bases fit TRDD3. The CDR3 sequence is 20 residues long. Germline V lookup: CDR1 GEAIGNYY, CDR2 EKD. The junction had 9 bases not matched to a gene; V was cut back by 0 bases and J by 0 bases. This chain's CDR3 is CACDTVLGDPRSWDTRQMFF. The CDR3 region has the DNA TGTGCCTGTGACACCGTTCTGGGGGACCCCCGCTCCTGGGACACCCGACAGATGTTTTTC.

Notes on this clone: The sample has other DNA sequences that encode this CDR3 too. The genes are TRDV2 and TRDJ2, with 10 bases identical to TRDD3. The CDR3 consists of 17 residues. Germline V CDR1 and CDR2: GEAIGNYY, EKD. V shed 4 bases and J 2 bases; nucleotides not matched to a gene: 9. CDR3 loop: CACDHVTGGSLTAQLFF. CDR3 sequence (DNA): TGTGCCTGTGATCACGTTACTGGGGGATCCTTGACAGCACAACTCTTCTTT.

This clone appeared a few times. TCRdb pairs this DNA with a much larger clone's protein that differs at residue 12, likely a read error; the protein shown was translated from the DNA. The V gene is TRDV2, the J gene TRDJ3; TRDD3 aligns across 13 bases. This CDR3 has 19 amino acids. Germline V lookup: CDR1 GEAIGNYY, CDR2 EKD. The CDR3 region has the DNA TGTGCCTGTGACAATACTGGGGGATACGACTCCCGGGACACCCGACAGATGTTTTTC. This sequence encodes CACDNTGGYDSRDTRQMFF.

This clone has ten or more counts. The V call is TRDV2, the J call TRDJ4; 12 bases map to TRDD3. The trim removed 6 bases at V and 5 bases at J, leaving 0 bases unmatched. The germline CDR1 and CDR2 sequences are GEAIGNYY and EKD. This CDR3 has 11 residues. The CDR3 DNA reads TGTGCCTGTACTGGGGGATACCCCCTGATCTTT. Its protein product is CACTGGYPLIF.

This clone has a handful of counts. Other DNA sequences of this sample code for an identical CDR3. This chain joins TRDV2 and TRDJ3, with D perhaps TRDD3 (6 bases). Germline values: CDR1 GEAIGNYY, CDR2 EKD. This CDR3 comprises 19 residues. Trimming removed 0 bases from V and 0 bases from J, with 14 bases in between. Written as DNA, the CDR3 is TGTGCCTGTGACACCGTGGGGGGAACCAGCTCCTGGGACACCCGACAGATGTTTTTC. It encodes CACDTVGGTSSWDTRQMFF.

This clone turned up a few times. The chain recombines TRDV2 with TRDJ3; 9 positions match TRDD3. Germline V gene sequence: CDR1 GEAIGNYY, CDR2 EKD. The V gene end was trimmed by 3 bases and the J gene end by 0 bases; junction bases not matched to a gene: 8. The CDR3 contains 19 residues. The CDR3 sequence: CACDFNYWGSSWDTRQMFF. DNA for the CDR3: TGTGCCTGTGACTTTAACTACTGGGGGAGCTCCTGGGACACCCGACAGATGTTTTTC.

Many counts were recorded for this clone. This chain joins TRDV2 and TRDJ1, with 8 bases identical to TRDD3. The CDR3 has 17 residues. Trimming removed 0 bases from V and 0 bases from J; junction bases left unmatched: 8. The germline V gene has CDR1 GEAIGNYY and CDR2 EKD. CDR3 nucleotides: TGTGCCTGTGACACCGTTACGGGATACGCGTACACCGATAAACTCATCTTT. Translated: CACDTVTGYAYTDKLIF.

This clone appeared a few times. Given a far larger clone just one base away, this is likely a sequencing read error. Within the sample, other DNA sequences also encode this same CDR3. The chain couples TRDV2 to TRDJ2; TRDD3 matches 12 bases. Germline CDR1 is GEAIGNYY and CDR2 is EKD. The CDR3 extends over 14 amino acids. The CDR3 region has the DNA TGTGCCTGTGACATACTGGGGGATACAGCGCAACTCTTCTTT. Encoded protein: CACDILGDTAQLFF.

As to this clone: Other DNA sequences in this sample translate to the same CDR3. The genes are TRDV2 and TRDJ3; TRDD3 agrees at 8 bases. V lost 0 bases, J lost 0 bases, and 9 bases stayed unmatched. The CDR3 length is 20 residues. Germline CDR1 GEAIGNYY, CDR2 EKD. CDR3 amino acids: CACDTVLGAPSSWDTRQMFF. The CDR3 DNA reads TGTGCCTGTGACACCGTACTGGGGGCCCCTAGCTCCTGGGACACCCGACAGATGTTTTTC.

Details on this clone: Other DNA variants within this sample encode the same CDR3. This chain joins TRDV2 and TRDJ3; no firm D call. V gave up 0 bases and J gave up 0 bases, with 11 bases separating them. There are 18 residues in the CDR3. Germline lookup yields CDR1 GEAIGNYY and CDR2 EKD. CDR3 bases: TGTGCCTGTGACACCGGTGGGCACAGCTCCTGGGACACCCGACAGATGTTTTTC. Residues: CACDTGGHSSWDTRQMFF.